This T cell receptor beta chain was retrieved from a study of T-cell memory formation after mild COVID-19. With respect to this clonotype: The antigen is undetermined.

The study's findings and limits: Cross-reactive memory apparently joined, as some responding clones appeared in pre-infection memory.

A 5'RACE reaction primed in the constant segment made cDNA libraries of TCR alpha and TCR beta, and these carried sample barcodes and UMIs. TCRdb re-called the 5' RACE reads with MiXCR, one entry per CDR3 protein. The data show 150,000 to 200,000 distinct CDR3 sequences, with around 10% seen just once and around 3.8% held by the top ten. The TCR comes from a man in his late teens or twenties who had mild COVID-19 (a few samples of this study predate the infection). Cell type and time point are not known. Sequencing input: PBMCs or a T cell subset sorted from them (not recorded which).

The CDR3 is CATSDQGRQGGTDTQYF. CDR3 in DNA: TGTGCCACCAGTGACCAAGGGCGACAGGGGGGCACAGATACGCAGTATTTT. This chain uses TRBV24-1 with TRBJ2-3; 9 positions agree with TRBD1. CDR3 length: 17 amino acids. Germline CDR1 is KGHDR and CDR2 is SFDVKD. The J segment lost 1 base and the V segment lost 4 bases, leaving 8 bases of the junction unmatched.